The present T cell receptor beta chain was sequenced within a study of PD-L1 blockade in urothelial cancer. Turning to the study itself: Specimens of blood held a median count of about 140,000 T cells.

This CDR3 has 13 amino acids. The germline CDR1 and CDR2 sequences are GTSNPN and SVGIG (reference sequence). Trimming at V came to 5 bases and at J to 2 bases, leaving 2 bases not matched to a gene. Time point specified: pretreatment peripheral blood. Here immunoSEQ multiplex PCR was the method, and the copy in TCRdb shows in-frame clones only, minus some. The table shows approximately 86,000 clones, with just under 85% occurring only once. The clonotype was recovered from a man aged 35 to 55 with urothelial cancer. The V gene is TRBV30, the J gene TRBJ2-1, with TRBD1 identical over 8 bases. Sequenced here: PBMCs, sampled around atezolizumab (anti-PD-L1) treatment. CDR3 protein: CAWGTGTYNEQFF. Here the CDR3 DNA reads TGTGCCTGGGGGACAGGAACCTACAATGAGCAGTTCTTC.